This record covers a single T cell receptor (beta chain). The antigen is not known. This specimen includes other DNA sequences encoding the same CDR3. The record originates from a study of shared clonotypes between healthy human individuals. General observations from the study: Incompleteness in sorted-subset sequencing, despite large depth, was shown by rarefaction.

The CDR3 covers 11 residues. The germline V gene has CDR1 DFQATT and CDR2 SNEGSKA (reference sequence). The V gene lost 0 bases and the J gene lost 7 bases, with 6 bases spanning the gap. Profiled with immunoSEQ multiplex PCR; TCRdb holds only in-frame clones, not every one. The repertoire consists of about 1.1 million clones, with roughly 80% occurring once and the leading ten covering 0.89%. This chain uses TRBV20-1 with TRBJ1-1; no clear D. The material sequenced was memory CD4+ T cells from PBMCs. The subset was: CD45RA-negative fraction. The sequence was obtained from a man aged 18 to 30 in good health. Some clones in this sample may be carry-over from other donors' samples. The CDR3 loop is CSARDESEAFF. CDR3 nucleotides: TGCAGTGCTAGAGATGAGAGTGAAGCTTTCTTT.